Given below is one TCR beta chain in context. Its antigen is currently unknown. MiXCR was run by TCRdb on the RT-PCR reads, yielding one entry per CDR3 protein. The data hold under 800,000 distinct CDR3 sequences, with approximately 14% observed a single time. This sample is part of a study of response to subunit inactivated influenza vaccine. Regarding the study as a whole: Every seasonal influenza vaccination brings in few new T cells, the authors suggested.

Germline CDR1 DFQATT, CDR2 SNEGSKA (reference sequence). The CDR3 length is 16 residues. The V and J ends lost 0 bases and 1 base respectively, with 13 bases between them. Sequenced material: PBMCs from blood, taken 14 to 15 days before vaccination. The rearrangement uses TRBV20-1 and TRBJ2-1; no clear D. This receptor was obtained from a middle-aged man who received an inactivated influenza vaccine. CDR3 nucleotides: TGCAGTGCTAGAGATCCCCGCCCTTTGTCCTACAATGAGCAGTTCTTC. Protein product: CSARDPRPLSYNEQFF.